The present T cell receptor beta chain was sequenced within a study of somatic mutations in cytotoxic T cells in rheumatoid arthritis. General study points: CD8+ T-cell clonality did not differ significantly between rheumatoid arthritis patients and age-matched healthy controls.

V shed 3 bases, J shed 4 bases, and the junction held 7 bases outside the gene matches. This CDR3 contains 15 residues. Looked up from germline, CDR1 is MNHEY and CDR2 is SMNVEV (reference sequence). Isolation of the CD4+ and CD8+ populations was accomplished via positive magnetic bead selection, with purity assessed by flow cytometry. In this sample, this clone turned up a few times. Its antigen is still unknown. Assay: immunoSEQ multiplex PCR; the TCRdb copy retains only in-frame clones and omits some. The sample shows some 3,600 clones, roughly 80% of them seen only once. The chain links TRBV27 to TRBJ2-5, with 8 bases aligning to TRBD2. This clonotype was sampled from a man in his forties with rheumatoid arthritis. Sequenced: CD8+ T cells sorted from blood. DNA of the CDR3: TGTGCCAGCAGTTTCCTGGACGGGAGGGTAGAGACCCAGTACTTC. Protein: CASSFLDGRVETQYF.